These T cell receptor beta chains were read from a single sample in a study of T-cell reconstitution after alpha-beta-depleted transplantation in children. TCRdb re-called the PCR reads through MiXCR, storing one row per CDR3 protein. The table records hundreds of thousands of distinct CDR3 sequences, approximately 17% of them present only once. The specimen was PBMCs from the stem cell graft donor, collected from the stem cell graft. These receptors originate from a human donor who donated a stem cell graft to a child with acute myeloid leukemia. Each CDR3 is given with its conserved first and last residue. Size is omitted from some rows. Given values are once, few, many or a class for expanded clones.

TRBJ2-1	many	TRBV20-1	CSARGGSPMNEQFF
TRBJ2-1	.	TRBV27	CASSSGGTEYNEQFF
TRBJ2-4	few	TRBV28	CASFDRDGNIQYF
TRBJ1-2	few	TRBV20-1	CSASSLTQGTYGYTF
TRBJ1-1	many	TRBV29-1	CSVVGGDTEAFF
TRBJ2-7	.	TRBV15	CATSRSRTNYEQYF
TRBJ2-1	many	TRBV4-2	CASSPYQGANSNEQFF
TRBJ1-1	few	TRBV6-1	CASTLGARQGAWNTEAFF
TRBJ2-2	few	TRBV7-9	CASRPSTGQAGELFF
TRBJ1-1	few	TRBV4-3	CASSQDRGDTEAFF
TRBJ1-1	few	TRBV7-2	CASLPRQNTEAFF
TRBJ2-7	many	TRBV27	CASSSGLSYEQYF
TRBJ2-5	few	TRBV4-3	CASSHSGALGETQYF
TRBJ2-7	.	TRBV12-3/TRBV12-4	CASSLGRVGYYEQYF
TRBJ2-1	.	TRBV15	CATSSLLSSYNEQFF
TRBJ2-7	few	TRBV29-1	CSVRQGAHEQYF
TRBJ1-6	.	TRBV10-2	CASKSQVGSPLHF
TRBJ1-4	many	TRBV20-1	CSVLQFPTNEKLFF
TRBJ1-1	.	TRBV25-1	CASTHPTRGTEAFF
TRBJ2-2	.	TRBV5-1	CASSQTSTNTGELFF
TRBJ1-4	few	TRBV6-2/TRBV6-3	CASSSGDRRNEKLFF
TRBJ1-5	.	TRBV24-1	CATSANRAQPQHF
TRBJ1-3	many	TRBV12-3/TRBV12-4	CASSLQWDSSGNTIYF
TRBJ1-5	few	TRBV12-3/TRBV12-4	CASSMDRTNQPQHF
TRBJ2-6	.	TRBV12-3/TRBV12-4	CASSLNRAYPSGANVLTF
TRBJ1-1	.	TRBV7-2	CARSPGTEAFF
TRBJ1-2	many	TRBV5-6	CASSFGRDVHGYTF
TRBJ2-5	.	TRBV4-3	CASSQEDRGQETQYF
TRBJ2-3	.	TRBV7-9	CASPEAGRADTQYF
TRBJ2-1	.	TRBV3-1	CASTWGGTGGNEQFF
TRBJ1-3	many	TRBV6-5	CASGPSSSGNTIYF
TRBJ2-5	.	TRBV7-2	CASSLVSPNGETQYF
TRBJ1-5	few	TRBV27	CASRRGGLNSNQPQHF
TRBJ2-7	.	TRBV15	CATSREIGGDEQYF
TRBJ2-7	few	TRBV7-2	CASSLGRGANYEQYF
TRBJ1-1	many	TRBV6-5	CASSYYRGQGEEAFF
TRBJ1-6	.	TRBV12-3/TRBV12-4	CASSLGENSPLHF
TRBJ2-2	.	TRBV6-1	CASSTRRDRAGELFF
TRBJ2-2	many	TRBV11-2	CASSRYSGDTGELFF
TRBJ2-5	.	TRBV5-1	CASSLEGQKQETQYF
TRBJ2-1	few	TRBV7-2	CASSLLGGLIGDEQFF
TRBJ2-1	.	TRBV6-1	CASRGDRNYNEQFF